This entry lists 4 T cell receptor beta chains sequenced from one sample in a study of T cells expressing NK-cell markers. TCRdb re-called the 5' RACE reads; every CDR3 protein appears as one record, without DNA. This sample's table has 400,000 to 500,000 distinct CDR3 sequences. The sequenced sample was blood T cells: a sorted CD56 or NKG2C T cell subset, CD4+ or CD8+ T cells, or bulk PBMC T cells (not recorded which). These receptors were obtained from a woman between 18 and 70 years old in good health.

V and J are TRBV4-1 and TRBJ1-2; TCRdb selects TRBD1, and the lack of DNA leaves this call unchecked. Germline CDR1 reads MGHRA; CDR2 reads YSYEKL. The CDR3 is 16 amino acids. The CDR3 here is CASSQDVQTGPYGYTF.

The CDR3 region is CASSQVGGWEAFF. The V gene is TRBV14, the J gene TRBJ1-1; TCRdb picks TRBD1, but there is no DNA to check that call. The CDR3 sequence is 13 residues long. Germline V gives CDR1 SGHDN, CDR2 FVKESK.

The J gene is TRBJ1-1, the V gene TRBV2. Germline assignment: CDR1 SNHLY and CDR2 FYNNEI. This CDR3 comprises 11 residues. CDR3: CASSEGTEAFF.

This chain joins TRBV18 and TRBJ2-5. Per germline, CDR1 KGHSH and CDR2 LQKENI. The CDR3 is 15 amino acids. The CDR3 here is CASSPPGELGETQYF.